One T cell receptor beta chain is described in this entry. Its antigen is currently unknown. These data originate in a study of cytomegalovirus exposure and HLA in healthy donors. Study in general: A prior study identified approximately 120 million unique TCR beta sequences from about 200 million T cells.

Amplification used 60 Vbeta primers and 13 Jbeta primers. Generated by immunoSEQ multiplex PCR, the TCRdb table keeps only in-frame clones and is missing some. The sample carries some 90,000 clones, around four fifths recorded once. Study-wide results and limits: The records held CMV serostatus as the only immune exposure information. As a later analysis showed, a missense DCLRE1C variant was linked to trimming of TCR beta V- and J-genes. Using a false discovery rate of 0.05, a later analysis showed that approximately 18,000 TCR beta sequences were associated with HLA alleles.

Trimming shortened V by 5 bases and J by 8 bases, and 9 bases separated the two germline ends. Germline-derived CDR1 and CDR2 are DFQATT and SNEGSKA (reference sequence). This CDR3 has 10 residues. What was sequenced was PBMCs. The chain has TRBV20-1 and TRBJ1-2, with D unresolved. The TCR comes from a male donor in good health and CMV-seropositive. This CDR3 reads CSAWTGGYTF. Written as DNA, the CDR3 is TGCAGTGCTTGGACGGGGGGCTACACCTTC.